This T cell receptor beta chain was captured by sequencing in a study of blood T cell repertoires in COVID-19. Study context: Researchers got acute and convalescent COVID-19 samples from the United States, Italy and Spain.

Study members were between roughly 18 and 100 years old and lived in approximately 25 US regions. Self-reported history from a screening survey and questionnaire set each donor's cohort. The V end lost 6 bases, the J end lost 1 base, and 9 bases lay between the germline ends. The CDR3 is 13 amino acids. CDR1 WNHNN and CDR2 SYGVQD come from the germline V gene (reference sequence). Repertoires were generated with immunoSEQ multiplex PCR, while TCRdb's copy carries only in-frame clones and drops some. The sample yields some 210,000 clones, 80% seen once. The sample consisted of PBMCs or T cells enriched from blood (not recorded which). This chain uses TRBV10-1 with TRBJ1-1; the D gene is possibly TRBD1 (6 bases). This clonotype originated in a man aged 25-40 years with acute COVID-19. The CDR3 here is CASRRTENTEAFF. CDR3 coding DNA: TGCGCCAGCAGGAGGACAGAGAACACTGAAGCTTTCTTT.